Shown below are 12 T cell receptor beta chains from a single sample sequenced in a study of response to subunit inactivated influenza vaccine. MiXCR, applied by TCRdb to the RT-PCR reads, yields one record per CDR3 protein. The sample carries about 310,000 distinct CDR3 sequences, 21% recorded once. The material sequenced was PBMCs from blood, taken approximately 22 months after vaccination. The receptors were gathered from a man aged 45 to 75 who received an inactivated influenza vaccine.

This chain links TRBV20-1 with TRBJ1-2; 7 bases line up with TRBD1. The V gene's germline CDR1 is DFQATT and CDR2 SNEGSKA (reference sequence). V trimming: 1 base; J trimming: 4 bases; junction bases outside the gene matches: 6. This CDR3 has 14 amino acids. The CDR3 bases are TGCAGTGCTAGAGTCCTCCGGGACAGCTATGGCTACACCTTC. Its protein is CSARVLRDSYGYTF.

This clonotype was recorded at least ten times. The rearrangement uses TRBV3-1 and TRBJ1-2; D is perhaps TRBD1 (6 bases). V lost 6 bases and J 2 bases, leaving 10 bases between the germline ends. The germline V gene has CDR1 LGHDT and CDR2 YNNKEL (reference sequence). The CDR3 is 13 amino acids. Here the CDR3 reads CASSTGSNYGYTF. The CDR3 DNA sequence: TGTGCCAGCAGTACAGGGTCCAACTATGGCTACACCTTC.

In its sample, this clonotype was seen a few times. The CDR3 region is CASSSRHLNTEAFF. CDR3 coding DNA: TGTGCCAGCAGTTCTAGACACTTGAACACTGAAGCTTTCTTT. The gene calls are TRBV27 and TRBJ1-1; D gene ambiguous. Germline lookup yields CDR1 MNHEY and CDR2 SMNVEV (reference sequence). With 4 bases removed from V and 0 bases from J, the gap between germline ends came to 9 bases. There are 14 residues in the CDR3.

The rearrangement uses TRBV20-1 and TRBJ2-1, with 8 bases that match TRBD2. The CDR3 extends over 14 amino acids. V lost 3 bases, J lost 10 bases, and 11 bases stayed unmatched. Germline CDR1 and CDR2: DFQATT and SNEGSKA (reference sequence). The CDR3 sequence is CSARRSGTHVEQFF. As DNA, the CDR3 is TGCAGTGCTAGGCGTAGCGGGACCCACGTGGAGCAGTTCTTC.

This clonotype appeared a few times. The genes are TRBV5-1 and TRBJ1-1; no definite D call. There are 13 residues in the CDR3. From germline, CDR1 is SGHRS and CDR2 YFSETQ. V was shortened by 0 bases and J by 4 bases, with 7 bases between the two germline ends. CDR3 nucleotide sequence: TGCGCCAGCAGCTTGGGCGAGAGCACTGAAGCTTTCTTT. Residues: CASSLGESTEAFF.

This clonotype was found many times. The rearrangement joins TRBV6-1 to TRBJ1-1; D may be TRBD1 (5 bases). Germline CDR1 and CDR2: MNHNS and SASEGT. Deletions cut 4 bases from V and 1 base from J, with 10 bases between. This CDR3 contains 14 residues. Here the CDR3 reads CASSVRGKNTEAFF. CDR3 sequence (DNA): TGTGCCAGCAGTGTGCGGGGGAAGAACACTGAAGCTTTCTTT.

This clonotype was seen ten or more times. V gene TRBV13 combines with J gene TRBJ2-5; D is unclear. The germline gives CDR1 PRHDT, CDR2 FYEKMQ (reference sequence). The CDR3 sequence is 11 residues long. Trimming shortened V by 6 bases and J by 5 bases, and 7 bases separated the two germline ends. In DNA form, the CDR3 reads TGTGCCAGCAGTTCGAGGGAGACCCAGTACTTC. The encoded protein is CASSSRETQYF. Looking up the rest from reference TRBV13 and TRBJ2-5 gives the full variable domain: AAGVIQSPRHLIKEKRETATLKCYPIPRHDTVYWYQQGPGQDPQFLISFYEKMQSDKGSIPDRFSAQQFSDYHSELNMSSLELGDSALYFCASSSRETQYFGPGTRLLVL.

The rearrangement joins TRBV7-8 to TRBJ2-2, with a weak D call TRBD1 (6 bases). In germline, CDR1 is SGHVS, CDR2 FQNEAQ. Trimming took off 2 bases at V and 10 bases at J, with 14 bases between the two ends. The CDR3 is 14 amino acids. The CDR3 region has the DNA TGTGCCAGCAGCTTAACAGGGAACACCCCGGAGCTGTTTTTT. It specifies CASSLTGNTPELFF.

There are a few counts of this clonotype. The genes are TRBV7-9 and TRBJ2-7, with D possibly matching TRBD1 (5 bases). CDR3 length equals 14 residues. The germline gives CDR1 SEHNR, CDR2 FQNEAQ (reference sequence). The V end was cut by 4 bases, the J end by 3 bases, with 13 bases between. This CDR3 is CASSSRPQGYEQYF. The CDR3 DNA sequence: TGTGCCAGCAGCTCACGGCCCCAGGGCTACGAGCAGTACTTC.

The chain uses TRBV19 and TRBJ1-5; tentative D call: TRBD1 (5 bases). V lost 10 bases and J lost 3, with 13 bases in between. Germline lookup yields CDR1 LNHDA and CDR2 SQIVND (reference sequence). This CDR3 comprises 13 residues. CDR3 sequence reads: CATWDGYNQPQHF. Written as DNA, the CDR3 is TGTGCCACCTGGGACGGATACAATCAGCCCCAGCATTTT.

This clonotype was detected a few times. This chain uses TRBV3-1 with TRBJ1-4; 7 bases are shared with TRBD1. J lost 6 bases, V lost 0 bases, and 7 bases had no gene match. Germline values: CDR1 LGHDT, CDR2 YNNKEL (reference sequence). This CDR3 spans 16 amino acids. CDR3 bases: TGTGCCAGCAGCCAAGAGACCGACAGGGTATATGAAAAACTGTTTTTT. Amino acids: CASSQETDRVYEKLFF.

This chain uses TRBV14 with TRBJ1-1; D unresolved. Looked up from germline, CDR1 is SGHDN and CDR2 is FVKESK. V was shortened by 3 bases and J by 8 bases, with 10 bases between the two germline ends. This CDR3 is 12 amino acids long. CDR3 bases: TGTGCCAGCAGCCACGCGGACGGGGAAGCTTTCTTT. It specifies CASSHADGEAFF.